This paragraph covers one TCR beta chain sequence. This specimen belongs to a study of blood T cell repertoires in COVID-19. Turning to the study itself: From the United States, Italy and Spain came samples of acute and convalescent COVID-19. Sources were T cells, B-cell-depleted T cells, or PBMCs; the material itself was cDNA or gDNA.

V was shortened by 7 bases and J by 5 bases, with 15 bases between the two germline ends. Germline CDR1 is SGHRS and CDR2 is YFSETQ. The CDR3 is made up of 14 amino acids. Sequenced by immunoSEQ multiplex PCR; TCRdb stores in-frame clones only, minus some. The table lists 150,000 to 200,000 clones, more than 70% of them singletons, with more than 3.5% in the top ten. Sequences were obtained from peripheral blood. This clonotype was obtained from a woman in her twenties or thirties with acute or convalescent COVID-19. The chain is built from TRBV5-1 and TRBJ2-2, with a tentative D call TRBD1 (6 bases). CDR3 coding DNA: TGCGCCAGCGGTTCAGGGGAATTAACCGGGGAGCTGTTTTTT. Translating gives CASGSGELTGELFF.